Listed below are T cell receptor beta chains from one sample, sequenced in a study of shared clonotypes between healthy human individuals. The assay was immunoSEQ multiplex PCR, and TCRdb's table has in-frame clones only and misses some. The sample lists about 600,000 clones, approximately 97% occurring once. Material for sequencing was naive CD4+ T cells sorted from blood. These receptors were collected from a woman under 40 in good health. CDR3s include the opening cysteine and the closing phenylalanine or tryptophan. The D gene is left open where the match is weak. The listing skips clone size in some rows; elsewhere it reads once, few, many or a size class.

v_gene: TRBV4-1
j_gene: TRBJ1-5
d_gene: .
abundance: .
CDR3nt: TGCGCCAGCAGCATCCGTGTAGGGGGGGGATTGGGTCAGCCCCAGCATTTT
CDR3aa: CASSIRVGGGLGQPQHF

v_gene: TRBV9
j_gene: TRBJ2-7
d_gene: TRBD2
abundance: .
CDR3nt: TGTGCCAGCAGCGTAGGGGAGGGGCCCTACGAGCAGTACTTC
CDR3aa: CASSVGEGPYEQYF

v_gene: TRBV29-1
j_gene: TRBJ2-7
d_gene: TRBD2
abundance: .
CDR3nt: TGCAGCGTGGAACTAGCGGGAGGCGAGCAGTACTTC
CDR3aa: CSVELAGGEQYF

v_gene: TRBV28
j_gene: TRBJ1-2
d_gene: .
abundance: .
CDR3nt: TGTGCCAGCCACCATAACTATGGCTACACCTTC
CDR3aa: CASHHNYGYTF

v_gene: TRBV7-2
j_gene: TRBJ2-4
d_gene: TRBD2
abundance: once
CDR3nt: TGTGCCAGCAGCTTAGTGATTACTAGCGGGGGGACGAACATTCAGTACTTC
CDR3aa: CASSLVITSGGTNIQYF

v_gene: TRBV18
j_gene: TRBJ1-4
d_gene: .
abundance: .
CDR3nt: TGTGCCAGCTCACCGGTGGGGTCTAATGAAAAACTGTTTTTT
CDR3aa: CASSPVGSNEKLFF

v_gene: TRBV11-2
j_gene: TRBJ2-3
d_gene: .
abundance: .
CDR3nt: TGTGCCAGCACCCCTGGGGTGCGGTTTAGCACAGATACGCAGTATTTT
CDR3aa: CASTPGVRFSTDTQYF

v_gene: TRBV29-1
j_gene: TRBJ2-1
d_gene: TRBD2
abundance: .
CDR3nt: TGCAGCGTCTCGGGACTAAAATACAATGAGCAGTTCTTC
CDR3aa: CSVSGLKYNEQFF

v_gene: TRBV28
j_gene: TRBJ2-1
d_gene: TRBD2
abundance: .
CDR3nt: TGTGCCAGCAGTCCCCATAGCGGGAGGGGGGGTGAGCAGTTCTTC
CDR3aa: CASSPHSGRGGEQFF

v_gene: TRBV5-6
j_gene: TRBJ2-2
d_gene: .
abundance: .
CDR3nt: TGTGCCAGCAGCTTCACGCCGAACACCGGGGAGCTGTTTTTT
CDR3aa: CASSFTPNTGELFF

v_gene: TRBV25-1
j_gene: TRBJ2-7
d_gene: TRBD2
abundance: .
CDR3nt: TGTGCCAGCAGTTCGGGACTAGCGGAGGAAGAGCAGTACTTC
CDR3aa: CASSSGLAEEEQYF

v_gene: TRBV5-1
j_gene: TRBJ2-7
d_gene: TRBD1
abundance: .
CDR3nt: TGCGCCAGCAGCAAACAGGGGGCCCTCTACGAGCAGTACTTC
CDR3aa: CASSKQGALYEQYF

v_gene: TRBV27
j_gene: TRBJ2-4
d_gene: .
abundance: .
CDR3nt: TGTGCCAGCAGTGGTAAAGGAGTAAACATTCAGTACTTC
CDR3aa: CASSGKGVNIQYF

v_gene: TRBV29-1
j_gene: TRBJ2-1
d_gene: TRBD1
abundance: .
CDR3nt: TGCAGCGTTGAAGAGGCAGGGGGCCTCGGTGAGCAGTTCTTC
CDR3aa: CSVEEAGGLGEQFF

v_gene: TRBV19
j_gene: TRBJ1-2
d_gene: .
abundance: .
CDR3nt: TGTGCCAGTAGTATAAAGCTGGGAGCAAACTATGGCTACACCTTC
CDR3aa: CASSIKLGANYGYTF

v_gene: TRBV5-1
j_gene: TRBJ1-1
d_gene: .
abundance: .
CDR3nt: TGCGCCAGCACTCCAGGGCTGAACACTGAAGCTTTCTTT
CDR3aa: CASTPGLNTEAFF

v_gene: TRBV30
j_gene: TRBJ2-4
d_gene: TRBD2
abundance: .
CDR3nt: TGTGCCTGGAGTGTAGGTACTAGCGGGATCGCCAAAAACATTCAGTACTTC
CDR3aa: CAWSVGTSGIAKNIQYF

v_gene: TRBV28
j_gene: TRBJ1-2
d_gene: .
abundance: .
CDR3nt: TGTGCCAGCAGCACGGGCCGTCGAGGGCAGGGCTACACCTTC
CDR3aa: CASSTGRRGQGYTF

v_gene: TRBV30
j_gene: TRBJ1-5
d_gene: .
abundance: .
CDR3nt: TGTGCCTGGAGTGTACAGAAGTCTAGTACCAGCAATCAGCCCCAGCATTTT
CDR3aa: CAWSVQKSSTSNQPQHF

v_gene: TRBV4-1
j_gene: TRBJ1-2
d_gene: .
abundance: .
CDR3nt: TGCGCCAGCAGCCAACGGGACAAGGCCTATGGCTACACCTTC
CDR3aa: CASSQRDKAYGYTF

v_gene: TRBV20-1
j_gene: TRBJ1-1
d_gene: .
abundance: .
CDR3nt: TGCAGTGCTATATTGACCCTGATGCCTTTCTTT
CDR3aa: CSAILTLMPFF

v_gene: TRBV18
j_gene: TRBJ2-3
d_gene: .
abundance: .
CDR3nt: TGTGCCAGCTCGCCAAGCACAGATACGCAGTATTTT
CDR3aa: CASSPSTDTQYF

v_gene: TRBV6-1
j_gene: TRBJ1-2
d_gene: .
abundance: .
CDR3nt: TGTGCCAGCAGTGAAGCGTCGGGACGCAACTATGGCTACACCTTC
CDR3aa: CASSEASGRNYGYTF

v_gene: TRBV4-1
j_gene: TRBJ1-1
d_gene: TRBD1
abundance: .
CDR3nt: TGCGCCAGCAGCCAGCCCCGGGACAGGGGGCTCGGACGCACTGAAGCTTTCTTT
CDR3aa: CASSQPRDRGLGRTEAFF

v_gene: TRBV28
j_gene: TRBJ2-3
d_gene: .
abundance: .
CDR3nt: TGTGCCAGCAGGGAATCCTCCTTGGCGGGCACAGATACGCAGTATTTT
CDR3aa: CASRESSLAGTDTQYF

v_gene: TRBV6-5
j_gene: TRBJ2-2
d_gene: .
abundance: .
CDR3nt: TGTGCCAGCAGTTATTTTGAGAACACCGGGGAGCTGTTTTTT
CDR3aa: CASSYFENTGELFF

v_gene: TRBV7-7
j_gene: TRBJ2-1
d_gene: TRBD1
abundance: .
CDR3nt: TGTGCCAGCAGCGGAACAGGGGGTAATGAGCAGTTCTTC
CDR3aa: CASSGTGGNEQFF

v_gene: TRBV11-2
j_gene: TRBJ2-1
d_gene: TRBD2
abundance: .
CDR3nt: TGTGCCAGCAGCCTCTCTCCAGCGGGGGGGCCCCTCTCCTACAATGAGCAGTTCTTC
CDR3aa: CASSLSPAGGPLSYNEQFF

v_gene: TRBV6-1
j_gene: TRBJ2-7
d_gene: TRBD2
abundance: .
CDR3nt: TGTGCCAGCCGCGCGGGAGGAACCTACGAGCAGTACTTC
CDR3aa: CASRAGGTYEQYF

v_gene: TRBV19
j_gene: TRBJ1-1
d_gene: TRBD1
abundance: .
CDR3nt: TGTGCCAGTGGTTATGGTCCTCACAGGGGCCCTGAAGCTTTCTTT
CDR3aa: CASGYGPHRGPEAFF

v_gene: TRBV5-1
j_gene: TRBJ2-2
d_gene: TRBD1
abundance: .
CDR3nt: TGCGCCAGCAGCCCCGGGACAGGGAGCACCGGGGAGCTGTTTTTT
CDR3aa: CASSPGTGSTGELFF

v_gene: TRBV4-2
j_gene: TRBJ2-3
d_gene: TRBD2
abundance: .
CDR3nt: TGTGCCAGCAGCCAAGGGCTAGCGGGAGGTAGCTTCGTAACAGATACGCAGTATTTT
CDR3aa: CASSQGLAGGSFVTDTQYF

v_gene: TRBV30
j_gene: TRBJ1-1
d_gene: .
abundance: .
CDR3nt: TGTGCCTGGAGTGTAGTCGCGAACACTGAAGCTTTCTTT
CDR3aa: CAWSVVANTEAFF

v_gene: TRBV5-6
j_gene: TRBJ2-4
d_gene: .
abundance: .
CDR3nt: TGTGCCAGCAGCTTCGAGTCCCCAAACATTCAGTACTTC
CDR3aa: CASSFESPNIQYF

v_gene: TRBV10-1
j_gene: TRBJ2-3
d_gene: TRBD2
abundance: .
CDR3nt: TGCGCCAGCAGTGTCGCGGGAGTACCCCCAGATACGCAGTATTTT
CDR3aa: CASSVAGVPPDTQYF

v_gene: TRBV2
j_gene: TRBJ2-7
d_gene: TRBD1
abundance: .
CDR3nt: TGTGCCAGCAGTGACAGGGGGCCCTCCTACGAGCAGTACTTC
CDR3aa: CASSDRGPSYEQYF

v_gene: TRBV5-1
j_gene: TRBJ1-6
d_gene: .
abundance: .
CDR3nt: TGCGCCAGCAGCTTGGTGGGGGCAGGCGCGGTTTCACCCCTCCACTTT
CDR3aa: CASSLVGAGAVSPLHF

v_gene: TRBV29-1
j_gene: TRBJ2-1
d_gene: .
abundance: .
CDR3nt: TGCAGCGTTGATAGAGACACACACACAAGGTTCTTC
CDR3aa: CSVDRDTHTRFF

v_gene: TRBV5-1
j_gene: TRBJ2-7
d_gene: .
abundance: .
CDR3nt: TGCGCCAGCAGCTTGGTCGCCTACGAGCAGTACTTC
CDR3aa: CASSLVAYEQYF

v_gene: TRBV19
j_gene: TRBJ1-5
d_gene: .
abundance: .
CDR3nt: TGTGCCAGTAGTATAGGGACCTATAGCAATCAGCCCCAGCATTTT
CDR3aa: CASSIGTYSNQPQHF

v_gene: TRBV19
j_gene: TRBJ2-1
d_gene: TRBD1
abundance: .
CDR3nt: TGTGCCAGTAGGTACCCCGGGACAGGGAACAATGAGCAGTTCTTC
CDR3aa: CASRYPGTGNNEQFF

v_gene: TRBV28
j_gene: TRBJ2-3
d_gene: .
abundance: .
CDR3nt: TGTGCCAGCAGTCTCGATGTGGCGGGGACCCTCACAGATACGCAGTATTTT
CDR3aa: CASSLDVAGTLTDTQYF

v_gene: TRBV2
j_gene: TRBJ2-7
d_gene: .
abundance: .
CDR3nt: TGTGCCAGCAGGACCCCCGGCGACGAGCAGTACTTC
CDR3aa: CASRTPGDEQYF

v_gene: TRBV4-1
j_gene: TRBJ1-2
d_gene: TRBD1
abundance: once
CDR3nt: TGCGCCAGCAGCCAAGGGTCGAGGGGGCAAGAGGACTATGGCTACACCTTC
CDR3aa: CASSQGSRGQEDYGYTF

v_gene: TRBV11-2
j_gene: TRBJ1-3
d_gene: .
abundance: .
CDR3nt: TGTGCCAGCAGTTCAACAGGGCGGGGCTCTGGAAACACCATATATTTT
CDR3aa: CASSSTGRGSGNTIYF

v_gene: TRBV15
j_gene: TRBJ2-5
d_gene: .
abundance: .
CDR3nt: TGTGCCACCAGCAGAGATCAAGGGGGTACCCAGTACTTC
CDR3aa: CATSRDQGGTQYF

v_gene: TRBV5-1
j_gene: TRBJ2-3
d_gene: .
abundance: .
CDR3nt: TGCGCCAGCAGCTTGGTCCAGGGTACAGATACGCAGTATTTT
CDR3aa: CASSLVQGTDTQYF

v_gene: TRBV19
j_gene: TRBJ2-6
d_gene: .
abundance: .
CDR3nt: TGTGCCAGTAGTTTCGCAGGGAACTCTGGGGCCAACGTCCTGACTTTC
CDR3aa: CASSFAGNSGANVLTF

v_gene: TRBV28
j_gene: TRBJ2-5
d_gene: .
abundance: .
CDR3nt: TGTGCCAGCAGTTTCCGGGACATCTCCCAAGAGACCCAGTACTTC
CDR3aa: CASSFRDISQETQYF

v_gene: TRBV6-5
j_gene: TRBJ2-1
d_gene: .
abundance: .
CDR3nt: TGTGCCAGCAGTTACTCCTGGGACCCAGCCTACAATGAGCAGTTCTTC
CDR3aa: CASSYSWDPAYNEQFF

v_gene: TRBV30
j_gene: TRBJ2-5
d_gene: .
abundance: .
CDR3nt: TGTGCCTGGAGTGCAGGGGTGGAGACCCAGTACTTC
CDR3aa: CAWSAGVETQYF